The entry that follows covers one TCR beta chain sequence. Its antigen has not been determined. There are no base qualities to consult, and no much larger clone falls within one base. Library creation used 5' RACE. The sequencing machine was an Illumina HiSeq 2500. A second PCR of about 6 to 11 cycles was performed with a sample-barcoded 5' primer and a J-beta primer mix. A unique molecular identifier was introduced onto each TCR beta cDNA molecule by a template-switch 5' adaptor carrying 12 random nucleotides. Each sample yielded at least 2.5 million CDR3-containing paired-end reads. All of the RNA was converted into first-strand cDNA using the Mint cDNA synthesis kit, with a TRBC-specific oligonucleotide serving as the primer. Following uracil-DNA glycosylase treatment, all cDNA underwent a first 18-cycle PCR with the universal primers M1SS and BC2_uni_R. In the paper's pipeline: Each sample was normalized by randomly selecting 1 million high-quality reads, each carrying a distinct molecular identifier. Reads sharing molecular identifiers were discarded rather than binned into consensus sequences. MiTCR, set to a Q25 quality threshold and the strictest error-elimination algorithm, was used for CDR3 identification, clonotype clustering and error correction. Lower-bound total TCR beta diversity was estimated with a nonparametric unseen species model using Euler transformation. In TCRdb, the public reads were trimmed at Q25 with fastp and aligned with MiXCR, with productive beta chains retained. CDR3 protein duplicates are merged, each entry listing the most common genes and DNA. In this record, the V and J calls reflect TCRdb's handling and not the investigators' own analysis. Present in this sample are 540,000 or so distinct CDR3 sequences, 40% to 55% of which were seen just once. Roughly 25% of the sample lies in the top ten.

Trimming costs V 6 bases and J 7 bases, and their ends lie 13 bases apart. The germline V gene (reference sequence) supplies CDR1 MNHNY and CDR2 SVGAGI. The CDR3 has 12 amino acids, counting the end cysteine and phenylalanine. The sequence is cut down to CDR3 DNA, 36 bases in frame from base 1. The data derive from a study of blood T cells in healthy people across ages (dated by TCRdb to between 2014 and 2016). Study-level background: In model experiments, template switching captured about one uniquely barcoded TCR beta cDNA molecule for every two T cells. Using deep sequencing normalized with unique cDNA molecular identifiers, the study measured how TCR beta repertoire diversity changes with age. Four age groups were formed from the donors: young (average roughly 15 years), middle-aged (less than 40), aged (roughly 58) and long-lived (around 80). To avoid experimental bias, donors of different ages were distributed randomly across sequencing lanes. For two donors (one aged 18 to 30 and one aged 80 or older), the study analyzed two additional independent replicas of 1 million unique cDNA reads from the same blood draw.

What the work shows at the level of the full study, not this receptor alone: Estimates of total diversity based on one million sequenced T cells were regarded as lower bounds and as underestimates. There was a strong correlation between observed TCR beta diversity and the percentage of naive T cells measured by flow cytometry. Conclusive comparison of naive and antigen-experienced compartments was prevented by the profiling of bulk unsorted PBMCs. Observed TCR beta diversity per million T cells fell roughly linearly with age, and a significant reduction was already apparent by age about 36. Compared with the aged group, the long-lived group had more naive CD4+ T cells, fewer expanded clones and increased TCR diversity, suggesting age selection. Because the CMV infection status of the donors was unknown, age-related changes in expanded clonotypes may potentially have been confounded.

Systemically healthy Caucasian individuals from Russia, 39 in total and aged about 6 to 95 years, were included as donors. Ten milliliters of peripheral blood were drawn from each donor into EDTA-treated Vacutainer tubes. Ficoll-Paque density-gradient centrifugation was used to isolate PBMCs, with at least 7 million per sample. Trizol reagent was used to extract total RNA from the PBMCs, yielding at least 5.5 micrograms per sample. For every donor, an aliquot of PBMCs went through flow cytometry to measure the percentages of naive CD45RAhigh/CD27high T cells. The source of this sequence is a man older than 75 in good health. Sequencing was carried out using blood. The chain employs TRBV6-6 and TRBJ2-7; the D gene cannot be named for sure. The nucleotide sequence reads TGTGCCAGCAGGAAAGAGGTCAATGAGCAGTACTTC. Protein translation: CASRKEVNEQYF.